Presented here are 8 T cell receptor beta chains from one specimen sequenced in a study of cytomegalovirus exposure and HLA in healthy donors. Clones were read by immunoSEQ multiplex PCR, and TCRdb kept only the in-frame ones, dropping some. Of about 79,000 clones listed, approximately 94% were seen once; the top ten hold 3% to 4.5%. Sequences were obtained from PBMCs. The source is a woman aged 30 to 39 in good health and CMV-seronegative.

The CDR3 protein is CASSSPSGRGTGELFF. In nucleotides, the CDR3 is TGTGCCAGCAGTTCCCCTAGCGGGAGAGGAACCGGGGAGCTGTTTTTT. This chain connects TRBV28 to TRBJ2-2; 10 positions match TRBD2. This CDR3 region has 16 residues. Germline trimming cut 4 bases from V and 5 bases from J; bases unmatched to any gene: 7. Germline-derived CDR1 and CDR2 are MDHEN and SYDVKM. Full variable domain (outside the CDR3, taken from reference TRBV28 and TRBJ2-2): DVKVTQSSRYLVKRTGEKVFLECVQDMDHENMFWYRQDPGLGLRLIYFSYDVKMKEKGDIPEGYSVSREKKERFSLILESASTNQTSMYLCASSSPSGRGTGELFFGEGSRLTVL.

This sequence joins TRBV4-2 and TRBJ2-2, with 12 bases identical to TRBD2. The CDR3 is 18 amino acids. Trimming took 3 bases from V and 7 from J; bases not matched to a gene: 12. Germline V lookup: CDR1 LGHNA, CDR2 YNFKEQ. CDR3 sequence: CASSQPGLAGARGGELFF. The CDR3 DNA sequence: TGTGCCAGCAGCCAGCCGGGACTAGCGGGCGCCCGGGGCGGGGAGCTGTTTTTT.

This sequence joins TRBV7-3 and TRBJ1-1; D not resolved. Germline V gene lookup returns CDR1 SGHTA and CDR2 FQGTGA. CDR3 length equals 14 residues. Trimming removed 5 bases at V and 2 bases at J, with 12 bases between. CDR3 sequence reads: CASSPGTSNTEAFF. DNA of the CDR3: TGTGCCAGCAGCCCGGGAACCTCTAACACTGAAGCTTTCTTT.

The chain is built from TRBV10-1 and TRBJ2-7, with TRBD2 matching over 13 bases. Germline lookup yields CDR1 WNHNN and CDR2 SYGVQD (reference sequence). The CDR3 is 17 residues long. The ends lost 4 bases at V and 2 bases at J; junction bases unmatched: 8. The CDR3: CASSGSRTSGRAYEQYF. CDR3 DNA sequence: TGCGCCAGCAGTGGTTCCCGGACTAGCGGGAGAGCCTACGAGCAGTACTTC.

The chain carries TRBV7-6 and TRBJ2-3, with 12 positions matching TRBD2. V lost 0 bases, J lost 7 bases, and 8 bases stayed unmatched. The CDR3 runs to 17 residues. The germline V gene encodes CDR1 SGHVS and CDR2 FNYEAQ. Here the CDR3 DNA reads TGTGCCAGCAGCTTAGCGCCGACTAGCGGGAGTCGAAATACGCAGTATTTT. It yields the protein CASSLAPTSGSRNTQYF.

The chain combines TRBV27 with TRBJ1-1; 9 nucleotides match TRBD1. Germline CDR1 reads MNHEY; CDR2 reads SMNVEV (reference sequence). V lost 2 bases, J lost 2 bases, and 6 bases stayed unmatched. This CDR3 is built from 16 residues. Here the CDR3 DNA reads TGTGCCAGCAGTTTAACCGGGACAGGGTTAAACACTGAAGCTTTCTTT. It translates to CASSLTGTGLNTEAFF.

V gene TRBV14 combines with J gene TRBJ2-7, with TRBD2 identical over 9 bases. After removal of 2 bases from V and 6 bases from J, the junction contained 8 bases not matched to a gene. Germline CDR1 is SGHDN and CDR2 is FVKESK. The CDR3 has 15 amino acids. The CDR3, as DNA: TGTGCCAGCAGCCAAATTGGAGCGGGAGGCCGCGAGCAGTACTTC. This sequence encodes CASSQIGAGGREQYF. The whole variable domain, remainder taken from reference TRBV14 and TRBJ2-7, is EAGVTQFPSHSVIEKGQTVTLRCDPISGHDNLYWYRRVMGKEIKFLLHFVKESKQDESGMPNNRFLAERTGGTYSTLKVQPAELEDSGVYFCASSQIGAGGREQYFGPGTRLTVT.

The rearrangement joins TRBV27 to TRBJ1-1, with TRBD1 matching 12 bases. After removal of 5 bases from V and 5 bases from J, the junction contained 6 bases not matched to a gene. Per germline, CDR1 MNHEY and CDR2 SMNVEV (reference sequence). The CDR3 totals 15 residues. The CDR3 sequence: CASSTGQGAGTEAFF. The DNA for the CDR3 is TGTGCCAGCAGTACGGGACAGGGGGCAGGGACTGAAGCTTTCTTT.